Below, 4 T cell receptor beta chains from the same sample are listed, as sequenced in a study of T cells in Graves' hyperthyroidism and ophthalmopathy. TCR beta CDR3 regions were amplified from RNA transcripts. RT-PCR in the first round (using the HTBI primer set) targeted the TCR CDR3. TCRdb itself ran the multiplex PCR reads through MiXCR, one entry per CDR3 protein. The sample has approximately 400,000 distinct CDR3 sequences, roughly 19% seen once. Sequenced sample: blood. All receptors come from a woman aged 18-35 years with Graves' hyperthyroidism.

In its sample, this clonotype was seen many times. The chain employs TRBV27 and TRBJ2-5; D gene uncertain. V was clipped by 6 bases and J by 2 bases, with 13 bases between them. This CDR3 contains 14 residues. CDR1 MNHEY and CDR2 SMNVEV come from the germline V gene (reference sequence). The CDR3 bases are TGTGCCAGCAGGGGATATATCTCTCAAGAGACCCAGTACTTC. It specifies CASRGYISQETQYF.

This clonotype appeared many times. This chain connects TRBV12-3 or TRBV12-4 to TRBJ2-7; 7 bases map to TRBD1. The J segment lost 5 bases and the V segment lost 6 bases, leaving 10 bases of the junction unmatched. This CDR3 comprises 14 residues. CDR3 nucleotides: TGTGCCAGCAGGACAGGGCGAAGGTTAAACGAGCAGTACTTC. Translating it yields CASRTGRRLNEQYF.

This clonotype came up many times. The CDR3 spells CASSFIPPGLAGVTQETQYF. The CDR3 DNA is TGTGCCAGCAGCTTTATCCCCCCAGGACTAGCGGGGGTAACCCAAGAGACCCAGTACTTC. J is TRBJ2-5 and V is TRBV7-8; 13 bases align to TRBD2. Trimming removed 3 bases from V and 1 base from J; junction bases left unmatched: 14. The CDR3 runs 20 residues. Germline V gene lookup returns CDR1 SGHVS and CDR2 FQNEAQ. The full variable domain, its missing parts supplied by reference TRBV7-8 and TRBJ2-5, is GAGVSQSPRYKVAKRGQDVALRCDPISGHVSLFWYQQALGQGPEFLTYFQNEAQLDKSGLPSDRFFAERPEGSVSTLKIQRTQQEDSAVYLCASSFIPPGLAGVTQETQYFGPGTRLLVL.

This clonotype was seen at least ten times. The genes are TRBV7-8 and TRBJ1-1, with D possibly being TRBD1 (6 bases). The CDR3 spans 14 residues. Per the germline V gene, CDR1 is SGHVS and CDR2 is FQNEAQ. V shed 5 bases and J shed 1 base, with 11 bases lying between them. CDR3 in amino acids: CASSHQGPNTEAFF. The CDR3 DNA reads TGTGCCAGCAGCCACCAGGGGCCGAACACTGAAGCTTTCTTT. The whole variable domain, filled in from reference TRBV7-8 and TRBJ1-1, reads GAGVSQSPRYKVAKRGQDVALRCDPISGHVSLFWYQQALGQGPEFLTYFQNEAQLDKSGLPSDRFFAERPEGSVSTLKIQRTQQEDSAVYLCASSHQGPNTEAFFGQGTRLTVV.